This T cell receptor (beta chain) was sequenced in a study of control samples from healthy donors and cancer patients. Here immunoSEQ multiplex PCR was the method, and the copy in TCRdb shows in-frame clones only, minus some. The table shows 100,000 to 150,000 clones, with 92% occurring only once. Trimming cost V 1 base and J 5 bases, with 5 bases left between them. The CDR3 is made up of 12 amino acids. Germline assignment: CDR1 LNHDA and CDR2 SQIVND (reference sequence). The gene calls are TRBV19 and TRBJ2-5; D is unresolved. The sample comprised blood. This receptor was taken from a woman aged 50 to 60 in good health. CDR3 sequence reads: CASSIGAETQYF. As DNA, the CDR3 is TGTGCCAGTAGTATAGGAGCGGAGACCCAGTACTTC.